The clone carrying this T cell receptor (beta chain) was seen at least ten times. Its antigen is unknown. In making TCR beta libraries, quantitative 5'-RACE with molecular barcodes was used. TCRdb analysed the 5' RACE reads with MiXCR anew, one entry per CDR3 protein. Found here are about 130,000 distinct CDR3 sequences, over 6% of them singletons; the top ten hold more than 9%. Germline CDR1 KGHDR, CDR2 SFDVKD. Trimming shortened V by 3 bases and J by 4 bases, and 12 bases separated the two germline ends. CDR3 length: 15 amino acids. This sample was included in a study of CD8 T cells in ankylosing spondylitis. Broader study findings: In ankylosing spondylitis blood, a motif of eight highly homologous TCR beta variants appeared characteristic. Reactive arthritis synovial fluid and blood previously showed some of these motif variants. As reported, disease-linked clones showed significant enrichment in matched ankylosing spondylitis synovial fluid.

The chain joins TRBV24-1 to TRBJ2-1, with D perhaps TRBD1 or TRBD2 (5 bases each). The origin of this receptor is a male donor with ankylosing spondylitis or in good health (not recorded which). Sequencing was done on a sample of blood, either unsorted or a sorted T cell fraction (not recorded which). The DNA of the CDR3 is TGTGCCACCAGTGATCCCGCCGGGACGTACAATGAGCAGTTCTTC. It is translated as CATSDPAGTYNEQFF.